This T cell receptor (beta chain) was captured in a study of spatial heterogeneity in lung cancer. Overall study context: Those follow-up PBMC samples that were available underwent sequencing, at a median interval of around 26 months following resection. Combinations of a unique TCR and a UMI were tallied in raw reads, and on average each appeared more than ten times. Study-level findings and limits: Relative to follow-up, resection was when ubiquitous expanded tumor TCRs appeared more in blood.

V shed 2 bases, J shed 4 bases, and the junction held 2 bases outside the gene matches. This CDR3 region has 15 residues. Noted time point: blood at routine non-recurrence follow-up after resection. Unsorted whole RNA samples from tumor, nontumor lung or frozen PBMC were sequenced. This clonotype showed up many times. The target antigen is unknown. Each TCR cDNA molecule carried a unique molecular identifier. MiXCR, run by TCRdb on the 5' RACE reads, gives a single entry per CDR3 protein. Found here are some 120,000 distinct CDR3 sequences, more than 9% of them singletons; the top ten hold around 17%. The material sequenced was PBMCs, taken at follow-up. The chain links TRBV12-3 or TRBV12-4 to TRBJ1-5; 10 bases map to TRBD1. This receptor was obtained from a male donor with early-stage non-small cell lung cancer. CDR3 DNA sequence: TGTGCCAGCAGTTTAATGGGACAGGGGAATCAGCCCCAGCATTTT. Its translation: CASSLMGQGNQPQHF.